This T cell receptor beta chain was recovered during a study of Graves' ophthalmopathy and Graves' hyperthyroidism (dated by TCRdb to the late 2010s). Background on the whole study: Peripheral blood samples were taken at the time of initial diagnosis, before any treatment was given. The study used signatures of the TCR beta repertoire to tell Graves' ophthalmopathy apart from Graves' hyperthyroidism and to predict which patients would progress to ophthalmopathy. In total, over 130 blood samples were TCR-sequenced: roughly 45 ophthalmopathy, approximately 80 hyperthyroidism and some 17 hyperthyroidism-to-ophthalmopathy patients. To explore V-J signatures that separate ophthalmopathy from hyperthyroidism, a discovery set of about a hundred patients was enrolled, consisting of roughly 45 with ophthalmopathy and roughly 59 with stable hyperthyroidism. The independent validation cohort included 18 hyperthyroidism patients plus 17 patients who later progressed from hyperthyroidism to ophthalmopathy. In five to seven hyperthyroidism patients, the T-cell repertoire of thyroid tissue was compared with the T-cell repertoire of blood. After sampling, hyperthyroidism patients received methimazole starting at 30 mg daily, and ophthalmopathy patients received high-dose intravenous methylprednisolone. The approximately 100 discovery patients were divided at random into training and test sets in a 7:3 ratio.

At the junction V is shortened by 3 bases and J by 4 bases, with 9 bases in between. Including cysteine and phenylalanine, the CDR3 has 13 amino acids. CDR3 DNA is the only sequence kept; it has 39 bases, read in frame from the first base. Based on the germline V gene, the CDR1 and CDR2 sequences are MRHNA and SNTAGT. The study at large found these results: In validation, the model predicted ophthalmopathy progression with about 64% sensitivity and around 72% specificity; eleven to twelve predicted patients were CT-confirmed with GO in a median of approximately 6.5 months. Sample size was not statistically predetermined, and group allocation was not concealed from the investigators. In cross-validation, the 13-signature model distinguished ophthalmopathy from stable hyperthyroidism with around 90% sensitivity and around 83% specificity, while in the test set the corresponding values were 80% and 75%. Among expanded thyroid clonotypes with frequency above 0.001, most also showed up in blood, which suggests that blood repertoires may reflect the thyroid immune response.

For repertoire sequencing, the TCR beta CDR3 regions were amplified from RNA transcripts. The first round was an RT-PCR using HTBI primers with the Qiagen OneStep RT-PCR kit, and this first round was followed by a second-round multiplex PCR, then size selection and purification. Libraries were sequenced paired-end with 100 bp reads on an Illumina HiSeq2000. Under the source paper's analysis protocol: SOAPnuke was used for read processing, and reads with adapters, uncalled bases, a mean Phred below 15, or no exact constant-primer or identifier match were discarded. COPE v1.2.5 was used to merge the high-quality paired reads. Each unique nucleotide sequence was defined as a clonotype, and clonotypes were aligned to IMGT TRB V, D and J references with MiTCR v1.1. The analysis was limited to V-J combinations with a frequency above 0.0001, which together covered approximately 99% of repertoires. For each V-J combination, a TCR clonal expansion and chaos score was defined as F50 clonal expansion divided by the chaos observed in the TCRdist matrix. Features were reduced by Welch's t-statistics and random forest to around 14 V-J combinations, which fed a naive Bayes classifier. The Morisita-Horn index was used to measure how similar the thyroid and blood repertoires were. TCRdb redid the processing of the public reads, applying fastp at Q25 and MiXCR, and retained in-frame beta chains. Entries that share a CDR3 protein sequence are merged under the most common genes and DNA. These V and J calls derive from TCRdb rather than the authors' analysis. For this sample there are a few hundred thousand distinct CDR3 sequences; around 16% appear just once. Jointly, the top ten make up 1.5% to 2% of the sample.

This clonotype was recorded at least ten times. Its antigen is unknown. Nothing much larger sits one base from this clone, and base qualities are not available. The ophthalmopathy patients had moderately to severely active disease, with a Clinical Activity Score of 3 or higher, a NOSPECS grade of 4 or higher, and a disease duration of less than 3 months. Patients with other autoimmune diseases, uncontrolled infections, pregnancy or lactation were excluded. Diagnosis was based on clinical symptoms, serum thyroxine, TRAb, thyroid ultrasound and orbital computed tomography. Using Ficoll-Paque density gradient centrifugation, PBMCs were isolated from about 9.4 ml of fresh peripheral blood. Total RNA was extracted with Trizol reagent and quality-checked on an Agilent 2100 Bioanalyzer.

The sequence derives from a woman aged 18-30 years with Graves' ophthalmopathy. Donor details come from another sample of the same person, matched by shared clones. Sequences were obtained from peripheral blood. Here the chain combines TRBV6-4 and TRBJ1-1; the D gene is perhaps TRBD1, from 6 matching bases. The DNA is TGTGCCAGCAGTGAGCAGGGGTCCACTGAAGCTTTCTTT. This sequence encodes CASSEQGSTEAFF.